This T cell receptor beta chain was found in a study of blood T cell repertoires in COVID-19. Germline assignment: CDR1 SGHTA and CDR2 FQGNSA. There are 16 residues in the CDR3. Trimming removed 1 base from V and 9 bases from J, with 16 bases in between. Assay used: immunoSEQ multiplex PCR; TCRdb lists only in-frame clones, some missing. The table has about 330,000 clones, approximately 88% seen once. Followed longitudinally, the Seattle patients had been enrolled during active infection. The sequenced sample consisted of peripheral blood. The genes are TRBV7-2 and TRBJ1-6; tentative D call: TRBD1 (6 bases). The receptor comes from a man aged 30-40 years with COVID-19, enrolled during active disease. CDR3 in amino acids: CASSLGTGRLGSPLHF. The DNA of the CDR3 is TGTGCCAGCAGCTTAGGTACAGGGCGTCTTGGTTCACCCCTCCACTTT.